This T cell receptor (beta chain) comes out of a study of CD8+ T cells in alopecia areata. Study conclusions and caveats: Compared with normal scalp, lesional scalp had higher clonality and more expanded CD8+ clones.

Germline CDR1 reads SQVTM; CDR2 reads ANQGSEA. The CDR3 loop spans 13 amino acids. V lost 3 bases to trimming and J lost 8 bases, with 16 bases between them. cDNA serving as the sequencing template came from extracted, reverse transcribed RNA. Repertoires were generated with immunoSEQ multiplex PCR, while TCRdb's copy carries only in-frame clones and drops some. The sample carries about 130,000 clones, over 50% recorded once. A note on this clone: Its antigen is as yet unknown.

Individuals with alopecia areata gave both lesional scalp punch biopsies and peripheral blood for collection. V gene TRBV29-1 combines with J gene TRBJ1-2; D is uncertain. Sequencing was performed on CD4+ T cells sorted from blood, taken at week 0. The TCR was taken from a human donor with alopecia areata. The CDR3 protein is CSVEEWQEEGYTF. CDR3 coding DNA: TGCAGCGTTGAGGAGTGGCAGGAGGAAGGCTACACCTTC.